This TCR beta chain was retrieved from a study of blood T cells in healthy people across ages. This clonotype was detected a few times. Each donor was a healthy Caucasian individual from Russia, aged roughly 6 to 90. Using a J-beta primer mix together with a sample-barcoded 5' primer, a second PCR was run for about 7 to 12 cycles. Each cDNA molecule received a tag from a template-switch adaptor that had 12 random nucleotides. TCRdb re-derived calls from the 5' RACE reads in MiXCR, one entry per CDR3 protein. Here the sample spans roughly 2 million distinct CDR3 sequences, approximately 50% being singletons. Germline CDR1 and CDR2: MNHNS and SASEGT. The CDR3 runs 13 residues. V gave up 8 bases and J gave up 4 bases, with 13 bases separating them.

The sequenced sample was blood. J is TRBJ2-3 and V is TRBV6-1; D might be TRBD1 or TRBD2, each matching 6 bases. This TCR came from a woman in her forties in good health. Written as DNA, the CDR3 is TGTGCCAGCGCTCGGGGGCCCGCAGATACGCAGTATTTT. This translates into CASARGPADTQYF.